Listed below are T cell receptor beta chains from one sample, sequenced in a study of regulatory T cells in long-lasting Graves disease. MiXCR, run by TCRdb on the multiplex PCR reads, gives a single entry per CDR3 protein. The sample includes around 450,000 distinct CDR3 sequences, under 15% of them seen just once. This sample also appeared in a second study, on T cells in Graves' hyperthyroidism and ophthalmopathy.

Here the sequenced sample was peripheral blood mononuclear cells (PBMCs), taken at new diagnosis, from a patient treated with antithyroid drugs. These receptors came from a woman between 25 and 40 years old with Graves disease. Both conserved end residues are part of each CDR3. A D gene is named only where the DNA matches it firmly. Expanded clones are given a class, and other clones once, few, many or no size at all.

TRBJ2-3	few	TRBV10-3	TRBD1	CAIRAGTGDTDTQYF	TGTGCCATCAGGGCCGGAACAGGGGACACAGATACGCAGTATTTT
TRBJ2-2	many	TRBV5-1	-	CASSSSRASTNTGELFF	TGCGCCAGCAGTTCATCGCGGGCGTCCACGAACACCGGGGAGCTGTTTTTT
TRBJ1-5	few	TRBV6-5	-	CASSYSVRSNQPQHF	TGTGCCAGCAGTTACAGTGTGCGAAGCAATCAGCCCCAGCATTTT
TRBJ2-3	many	TRBV27	-	CASSPQGLGNLGDTQYF	TGTGCCAGCAGTCCTCAAGGGTTGGGCAACCTTGGAGATACGCAGTATTTT
TRBJ2-5	few	TRBV5-4	-	CASSPPGLSQETQYF	TGTGCCAGCAGTCCCCCTGGGCTATCACAAGAGACCCAGTACTTC
TRBJ2-2	many	TRBV29-1	-	CSVGTSNTGELFF	TGCAGCGTTGGTACCTCGAACACCGGGGAGCTGTTTTTT
TRBJ2-7	many	TRBV13	TRBD1	CASSYGQGPIYEQYF	TGTGCCAGCAGCTACGGACAGGGGCCTATCTACGAGCAGTACTTC
TRBJ2-7	-	TRBV19	-	CASSIDYPRGGSYEQYF	TGTGCCAGTAGTATAGACTACCCGAGGGGTGGATCCTACGAGCAGTACTTC
TRBJ2-7	many	TRBV20-1	TRBD2	CSAGTSGSSYEQYF	TGCAGTGCGGGAACTAGCGGGAGTTCCTACGAGCAGTACTTC
TRBJ1-1	-	TRBV5-8	-	CASSPYTDEAFF	TGTGCCAGCAGCCCCTACACTGATGAAGCTTTCTTT
TRBJ2-3	-	TRBV24-1	TRBD1	CATSPRTGALTDTQYF	TGTGCCACCAGTCCCCGGACAGGGGCGTTAACAGATACGCAGTATTTT
TRBJ2-1	many	TRBV2	-	CASRQRDESYNEQFF	TGTGCCAGCAGACAACGAGACGAAAGCTACAATGAGCAGTTCTTC
TRBJ2-1	few	TRBV7-3	TRBD1	CASSDRGSGPHEQFF	TGTGCCAGCAGCGACAGGGGGTCCGGGCCCCATGAGCAGTTCTTC
TRBJ2-1	many	TRBV7-3	TRBD2	CASSLAGGPPNEQFF	TGTGCCAGCAGCTTAGCGGGAGGGCCCCCCAATGAGCAGTTCTTC
TRBJ2-1	-	TRBV7-9	-	CASSHQGQGSGSRGEQFF	TGTGCCAGCAGCCACCAGGGACAGGGAAGCGGGAGCCGGGGTGAGCAGTTCTTC
TRBJ1-1	many	TRBV11-2	-	CASSSYRAIPRAFF	TGTGCCAGCAGCTCCTACCGGGCTATACCGCGGGCTTTCTTT
TRBJ1-5	few	TRBV3-1	TRBD1	CASSPGQGSSQPQHF	TGTGCCAGCAGCCCGGGACAGGGGAGTTCTCAGCCCCAGCATTTT
TRBJ1-2	many	TRBV6-5	TRBD1	CASSYRQGGGYTF	TGTGCCAGCAGTTATAGACAGGGCGGAGGCTACACCTTC
TRBJ2-3	-	TRBV27	-	CASRTWDTQYF	TGTGCCAGCAGGACGTGGGATACGCAGTATTTT
TRBJ2-5	-	TRBV19	TRBD2	CASSTGAGAGRETQYF	TGTGCCAGTAGTACGGGAGCGGGAGCTGGGAGAGAGACCCAGTACTTC
TRBJ1-5	many	TRBV24-1	TRBD1	CATSDSGQGVQPQHF	TGTGCCACCAGTGACTCGGGACAGGGGGTTCAGCCCCAGCATTTT
TRBJ2-2	-	TRBV6-2/TRBV6-3	-	CASRNSGNTGELFF	TGTGCCAGCAGGAATAGCGGGAACACCGGGGAGCTGTTTTTT
TRBJ2-3	few	TRBV15	-	CATSRDYYRTSTDTQYF	TGTGCCACCAGCAGAGATTATTATAGGACTAGCACAGATACGCAGTATTTT
TRBJ1-1	-	TRBV28	-	CASSREAFF	TGTGCCAGCAGCCGGGAAGCTTTCTTT
TRBJ2-7	many	TRBV7-2	-	CASSLVGTEYEQYF	TGTGCCAGCAGCTTAGTCGGGACTGAATACGAGCAGTACTTC
TRBJ2-7	few	TRBV28	-	CASSQQTSLVDEQYF	TGTGCCAGCAGTCAGCAGACTAGTCTGGTGGACGAGCAGTACTTC
TRBJ1-5	few	TRBV24-1	TRBD1	CATDGRGTGGDQPQHF	TGTGCCACGGACGGTCGTGGGACAGGGGGCGATCAGCCCCAGCATTTT
TRBJ2-5	few	TRBV10-3	-	CAISSDQVDQARETQYF	TGTGCCATATCGTCTGACCAGGTGGACCAGGCCAGGGAGACCCAGTACTTC
TRBJ2-2	-	TRBV20-1	-	CMGTQASNTGELFF	TGCATGGGGACTCAGGCATCGAACACCGGGGAGCTGTTTTTT
TRBJ2-2	many	TRBV11-3	TRBD2	CASSPIGLAGGTGELFF	TGTGCCAGCAGCCCCATCGGACTAGCGGGAGGTACCGGGGAGCTGTTTTTT
TRBJ1-2	many	TRBV6-1	-	CASSEAVEGTDGYTF	TGTGCCAGCAGTGAAGCAGTTGAGGGTACCGATGGCTACACCTTC
TRBJ2-1	many	TRBV7-3	TRBD2	CASSLKRPGLAGGKGNEQFF	TGTGCCAGCAGCTTAAAACGGCCGGGACTAGCGGGAGGAAAAGGGAATGAGCAGTTCTTC
TRBJ1-5	few	TRBV29-1	-	CSVRDSNQPQHF	TGCAGCGTACGGGACAGCAATCAGCCCCAGCATTTT
TRBJ2-1	-	TRBV2	-	CASRGFSLGDNEQFF	TGTGCCAGCAGGGGATTCTCCTTAGGAGACAATGAGCAGTTCTTC
TRBJ2-7	many	TRBV5-1	TRBD1	CASSSGGPSSYEQYF	TGCGCCAGCAGCTCAGGGGGCCCCAGCTCCTACGAGCAGTACTTC
TRBJ1-2	few	TRBV19	-	CASSIWGKSYGCTF	TGTGCCAGTAGTATTTGGGGGAAGAGCTATGGCTGCACCTTC
TRBJ2-7	few	TRBV5-1	-	CASSFLGHEQYF	TGCGCCAGCAGCTTCCTCGGCCACGAGCAGTACTTC
TRBJ2-5	few	TRBV7-9	-	CASSLAPRETQYF	TGTGCCAGCAGCTTAGCTCCCCGGGAGACCCAGTACTTC
TRBJ2-7	few	TRBV18	TRBD2	CASSPPGRGEYEQYF	TGTGCCAGCTCACCACCGGGGAGGGGTGAATACGAGCAGTACTTC
TRBJ1-1	few	TRBV25-1	-	CASTPGGIDTEAFF	TGTGCCAGCACTCCGGGGGGCATAGACACTGAAGCTTTCTTT
TRBJ2-1	-	TRBV4-1	TRBD2	CASSQSGGTSGSMGYNEQFF	TGCGCCAGCAGCCAATCGGGTGGGACTAGCGGGAGTATGGGTTACAATGAGCAGTTCTTC
TRBJ1-5	-	TRBV4-1	-	CASSQGAVISNQPQHF	TGCGCCAGCAGCCAAGGAGCGGTTATTAGCAATCAGCCCCAGCATTTT
TRBJ2-1	few	TRBV18	-	CASSPNRGYGNEQFF	TGTGCCAGCTCACCGAACCGGGGATATGGGAATGAGCAGTTCTTC
TRBJ2-3	many	TRBV24-1	-	CATSDFRGSTDTQYF	TGTGCCACCAGTGATTTCCGCGGGAGCACAGATACGCAGTATTTT
TRBJ2-1	many	TRBV3-1	-	CASSQVDRGEQFF	TGTGCCAGCAGCCAAGTTGATCGTGGTGAGCAGTTCTTC
TRBJ2-2	-	TRBV27	TRBD1	CASAWLRTGGLTGELFF	TGTGCCAGCGCCTGGTTACGAACAGGGGGCCTCACCGGGGAGCTGTTTTTT
TRBJ2-7	once	TRBV7-3	TRBD2	CASSRGTVVLGTSGLRGYEQYF	TGTGCCAGCTCACGAGGGACAGTAGTCTTGGGGACTAGCGGTCTACGGGGTTACGAGCAGTACTTC
TRBJ2-7	many	TRBV28	-	CASSLNPPRVYEQYF	TGTGCCAGCAGTTTAAATCCCCCCCGGGTCTACGAGCAGTACTTC
TRBJ2-1	many	TRBV7-9	-	CASSLGGDPDSPTNEQFF	TGTGCCAGCAGCTTAGGTGGGGACCCGGACTCCCCCACCAATGAGCAGTTCTTC
TRBJ2-3	many	TRBV6-1	-	CASSLLGSRTDTQYF	TGTGCCAGCAGTCTCTTGGGCAGCCGCACAGATACGCAGTATTTT
TRBJ1-5	many	TRBV5-8	-	CASSPSGGRRQPQHF	TGTGCCAGCAGCCCTAGCGGGGGGCGACGACAGCCCCAGCATTTT
TRBJ2-7	few	TRBV20-1	TRBD1	CSARDRDRIYEQYF	TGCAGTGCCAGAGATAGGGACAGGATCTACGAGCAGTACTTC
TRBJ2-2	-	TRBV9	TRBD2	CASSVLAGDTGELFF	TGTGCCAGCAGCGTTCTAGCGGGAGACACCGGGGAGCTGTTTTTT